One T cell receptor delta chain is described in this entry. The clone's antigen remains unknown. A far larger clone is one nucleotide away, so this likely arose from a read error. This specimen comes from a study of gamma-delta T cells after stem cell transplantation (TCRdb year 2016). Preparation of the library involved RT-PCR. TCRdb names Illumina MiSeq as the instrument used. Via CATT, TCRdb reprocessed the public reads, and rows with identical DNA were then joined. In this sample the table shows over 1,000 delta-chain clones, less than 4% of which occur a single time. The leading ten clones occupy around 35% of the sample. Ends trimmed: V by 3 bases, J by 2 bases; bases unmatched to a gene: 13. From a lookup of the germline V gene, CDR1 and CDR2 are GEAIGNYY and EKD. Including the terminal cysteine and phenylalanine, the CDR3 comprises 20 residues. Only the CDR3 DNA stays, 60 bases, in frame from base 1.

The source of this sequence is a human donor. It is not recorded whose cells these are; they may come from a transplant donor. The sequence joins TRDV2 to TRDJ3, and TRDD3 aligns with 9 junction nucleotides. Source material: gamma-delta T cells. The bases are TGTGCCTGTGACTATATACGAGCCGGGGGATACCCCTGGGACACCCGACAGATGTTTTTC. The translation is CACDYIRAGGYPWDTRQMFF.